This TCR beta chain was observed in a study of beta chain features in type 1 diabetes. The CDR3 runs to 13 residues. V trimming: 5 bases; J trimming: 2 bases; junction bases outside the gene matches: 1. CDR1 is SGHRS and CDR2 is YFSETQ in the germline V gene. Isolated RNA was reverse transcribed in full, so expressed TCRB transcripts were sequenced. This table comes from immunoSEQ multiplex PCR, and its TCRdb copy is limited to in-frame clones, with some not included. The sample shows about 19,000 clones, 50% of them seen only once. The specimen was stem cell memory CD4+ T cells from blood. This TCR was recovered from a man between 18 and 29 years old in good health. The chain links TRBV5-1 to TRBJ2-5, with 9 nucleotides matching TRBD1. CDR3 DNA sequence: TGCGCCAGCAGGACAGGGGGTCAAGAGACCCAGTACTTC. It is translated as CASRTGGQETQYF. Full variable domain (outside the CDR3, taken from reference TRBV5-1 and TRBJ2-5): KAGVTQTPRYLIKTRGQQVTLSCSPISGHRSVSWYQQTPGQGLQFLFEYFSETQRNKGNFPGRFSGRQFSNSRSEMNVSTLELGDSALYLCASRTGGQETQYFGPGTRLLVL.